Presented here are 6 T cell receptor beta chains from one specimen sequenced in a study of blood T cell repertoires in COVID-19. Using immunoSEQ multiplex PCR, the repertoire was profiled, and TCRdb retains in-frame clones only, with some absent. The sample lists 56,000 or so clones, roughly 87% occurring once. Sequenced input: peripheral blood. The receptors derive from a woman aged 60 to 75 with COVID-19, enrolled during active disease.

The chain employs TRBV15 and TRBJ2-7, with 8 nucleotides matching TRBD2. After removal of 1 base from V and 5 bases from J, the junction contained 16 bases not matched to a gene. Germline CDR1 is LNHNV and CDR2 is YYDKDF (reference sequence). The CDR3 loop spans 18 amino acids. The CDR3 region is CATSRGLAAIIGGDEQYF. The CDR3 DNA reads TGTGCCACCAGCAGAGGACTCGCGGCAATCATCGGGGGGGACGAGCAGTACTTC.

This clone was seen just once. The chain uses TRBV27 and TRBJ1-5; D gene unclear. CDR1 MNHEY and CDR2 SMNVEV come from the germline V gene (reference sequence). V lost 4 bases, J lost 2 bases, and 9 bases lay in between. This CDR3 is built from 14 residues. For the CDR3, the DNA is TGTGCCAGCAGTTCCCAGCGGGGCAATCAGCCCCAGCATTTT. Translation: CASSSQRGNQPQHF.

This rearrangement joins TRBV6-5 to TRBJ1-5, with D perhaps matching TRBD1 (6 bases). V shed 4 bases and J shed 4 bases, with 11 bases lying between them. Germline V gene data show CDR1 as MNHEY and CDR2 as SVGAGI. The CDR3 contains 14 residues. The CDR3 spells CASSLGAWNQPQHF. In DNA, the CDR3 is TGTGCCAGCAGTTTGGGGGCCTGGAATCAGCCCCAGCATTTT.

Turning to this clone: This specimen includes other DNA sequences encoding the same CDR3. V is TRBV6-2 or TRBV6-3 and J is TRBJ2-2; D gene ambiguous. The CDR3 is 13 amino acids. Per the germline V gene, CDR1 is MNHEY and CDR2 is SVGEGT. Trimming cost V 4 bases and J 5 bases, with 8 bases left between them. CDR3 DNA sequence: TGTGCCAGCAGTTTGCCGGAGACCGGGGAGCTGTTTTTT. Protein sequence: CASSLPETGELFF.

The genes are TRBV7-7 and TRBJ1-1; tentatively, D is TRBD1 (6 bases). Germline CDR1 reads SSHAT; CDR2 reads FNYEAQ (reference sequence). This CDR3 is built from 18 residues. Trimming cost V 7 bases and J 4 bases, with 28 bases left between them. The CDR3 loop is CASTVPFGQWGWGTEAFF. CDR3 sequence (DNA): TGTGCCAGCACCGTACCGTTTGGACAGTGGGGTTGGGGCACTGAAGCTTTCTTT.

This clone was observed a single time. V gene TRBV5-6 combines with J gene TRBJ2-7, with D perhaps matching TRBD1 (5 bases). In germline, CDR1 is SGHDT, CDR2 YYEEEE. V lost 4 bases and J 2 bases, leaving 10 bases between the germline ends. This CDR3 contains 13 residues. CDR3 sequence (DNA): TGTGCCAGCAGCGCTGGGGCTACCTACGAGCAGTACTTC. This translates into CASSAGATYEQYF.